This T cell receptor beta chain was recorded in a study of shared clonotypes between healthy human individuals. Clones were read by immunoSEQ multiplex PCR, and TCRdb kept only the in-frame ones, dropping some. The sample shows under 850,000 clones, around 70% of them seen only once. This clone was seen a handful of times. Its target is not known. This CDR3 is 15 amino acids long. V was clipped by 6 bases and J by 6 bases, with 20 bases between them. CDR1 and CDR2 from the germline V gene are MDHEN and SYDVKM. Findings and limits, study-wide: The study generally estimated greater richness for naive than memory subsets.

The source of this sequence is a woman younger than 45 in good health. The specimen sequenced was memory CD4+ T cells sorted from blood. Subset of the sample: CD45RA-negative fraction. The chain couples TRBV28 to TRBJ1-1, with D perhaps TRBD1 (6 bases). The CDR3 DNA is TGTGCCAGCAGGCAGAGTCAGGGGAGCATCGCTGAAGCTTTCTTT. It is translated as CASRQSQGSIAEAFF.